These 8 T cell receptor beta chains were all obtained from the same sample, sequenced in a study of spatial heterogeneity in lung cancer. Sample time point: sample taken at primary tumor resection. TCRdb recomputed calls from the 5' RACE reads with MiXCR, one row per CDR3 protein. The sample shows fewer than 65,000 distinct CDR3 sequences, about 6.3% of them seen only once. Sequencing was performed on PBMCs, taken at surgery. These receptors came from a female donor with early-stage non-small cell lung cancer.

In its sample, this clonotype was seen a few times. The genes are TRBV10-3 and TRBJ1-1; D unresolved. The germline V gene has CDR1 ENHRY and CDR2 SYGVKD. CDR3 length: 14 amino acids. Trimming took 3 bases from V and 4 from J, leaving 12 bases between them. CDR3: CAISDTLEGTEAFF. The DNA for the CDR3 is TGTGCCATCAGTGACACTCTTGAGGGCACTGAAGCTTTCTTT.

The sample holds many counts of this clonotype. This chain links TRBV5-1 with TRBJ2-3, with D possibly being TRBD1 (6 bases). The CDR3 sequence is 15 residues long. The V gene's germline CDR1 is SGHRS and CDR2 YFSETQ. V lost 4 bases, J lost 2 bases, and 14 bases lay in between. CDR3 DNA: TGCGCCAGCAGCCGTACGGGACACTTCACAGATACGCAGTATTTT. Residues: CASSRTGHFTDTQYF.

The V and J genes are TRBV6-1 and TRBJ1-5; a possible D gene is TRBD1 (5 bases). V was clipped by 2 bases and J by 0 bases, with 8 bases between them. The CDR3 loop spans 15 amino acids. The germline V gene encodes CDR1 MNHNS and CDR2 SASEGT. The DNA of the CDR3 is TGTGCCAGCAGTGAATGGGGGGATAGCAATCAGCCCCAGCATTTT. Its protein is CASSEWGDSNQPQHF.

This clonotype was seen more than once but under ten times. The V call is TRBV12-3 or TRBV12-4, the J call TRBJ1-1; the D is unclear. The CDR3 loop spans 14 amino acids. Trimming took 5 bases from V and 6 from J, leaving 16 bases between them. Here the CDR3 reads CASSHDPEWAEAFF. For the CDR3, the DNA is TGTGCCAGCAGTCATGACCCCGAGTGGGCTGAAGCTTTCTTT.

This clonotype has a handful of counts. The rearrangement uses TRBV6-5 and TRBJ1-4, with D perhaps matching TRBD1 (5 bases). The germline V and J ends were trimmed by 0 bases and 7 bases, with 15 bases remaining between them. The CDR3 sequence is 16 residues long. Germline assignment: CDR1 MNHEY and CDR2 SVGAGI. CDR3: CASSYSSTTGTEKLFF. CDR3 bases: TGTGCCAGCAGTTACTCGAGTACCACGGGGACTGAAAAACTGTTTTTT.

In this sample, this clonotype turned up many times. This chain links TRBV25-1 with TRBJ1-4; 7 bases match TRBD1. The germline CDR1 and CDR2 sequences are MGHDK and SYGVNS. The trim removed 0 bases at V and 6 bases at J, leaving 1 base unmatched. This CDR3 is 14 amino acids long. The CDR3 loop reads CASSEYGTDEKLFF. CDR3 nucleotides: TGTGCCAGCAGTGAATACGGGACAGATGAAAAACTGTTTTTT.

This rearrangement joins TRBV3-1 to TRBJ2-3; tentatively, D is TRBD2 (6 bases). Germline V gene lookup returns CDR1 LGHDT and CDR2 YNNKEL (reference sequence). CDR3 length: 14 amino acids. Trimming removed 3 bases at V and 5 bases at J, with 12 bases between. The CDR3 DNA follows: TGTGCCAGCAGCCATCGGAGGGCCGGAGATACGCAGTATTTT. Protein sequence: CASSHRRAGDTQYF.

In this sample, this clonotype turned up many times. V gene TRBV6-6 combines with J gene TRBJ1-1, with TRBD1 as a possible D gene (5 bases). The germline V and J ends were trimmed by 6 bases and 1 base, with 15 bases remaining between them. Germline V gives CDR1 MNHNY, CDR2 SVGAGI (reference sequence). The CDR3 totals 15 residues. In DNA, the CDR3 is TGTGCCAGCAGGCCCGGGTTGGGGGAGAACACTGAAGCTTTCTTT. Translation gives CASRPGLGENTEAFF.